The present entry profiles one T cell receptor beta chain with its context. In the original analysis: Reference gene primers were amplified, and this amplification served to estimate nucleated cell counts. Measured with immunoSEQ multiplex PCR; TCRdb has only the in-frame clones, and not every one. Clone size and V and J calls were adopted from that table, with D and trimming inferred from the DNA. The table lists 310,000 or so clones, roughly 90% of them singletons. The data belong to a study of blood T cell repertoires in COVID-19. Across the study: Specimens from acute and convalescent COVID-19 originated in the United States, Italy and Spain. T cells, B-cell-depleted T cells, or PBMCs supplied cDNA or gDNA.

The CDR3 is 23 amino acids. V gene TRBV21-1 combines with J gene TRBJ2-1; whether TRBD2, the table's D call, matches the DNA was not checked. TRBV21-1 is noted as a pseudogene. The specimen sequenced was peripheral blood. This clonotype originated in a man in his late teens or twenties who had recovered from COVID-19. CDR3 bases: TGTGCCAGCAGCAAACCATTTTTGGAGGGAGGCCCCCTAAACTTTAGCTCCTACAATGAGCAGTTCTTC. Translating gives CASSKPFLEGGPLNFSSYNEQFF.